These 19 T cell receptor beta chains came from one sample sequenced in a study of T cells of healthy individuals. TCRdb re-called the 5' RACE reads with MiXCR, one entry per CDR3 protein. The table has more than 60,000 distinct CDR3 sequences, 16% seen once. The receptors come from a human donor in good health.

This chain joins TRBV28 and TRBJ2-3; 7 bases line up with TRBD2. CDR3 length: 17 residues. V dropped 3 bases and J dropped 6; count of bases not matched to a gene: 15. CDR1 MDHEN and CDR2 SYDVKM come from the germline V gene. The CDR3 loop reads CASSFYRLSGSGDTQYF. CDR3 bases: TGTGCCAGCAGTTTTTATCGGCTTTCGGGTAGCGGGGATACGCAGTATTTT. Based on the CDR3 plus reference TRBV28 and TRBJ2-3, the full variable domain is DVKVTQSSRYLVKRTGEKVFLECVQDMDHENMFWYRQDPGLGLRLIYFSYDVKMKEKGDIPEGYSVSREKKERFSLILESASTNQTSMYLCASSFYRLSGSGDTQYFGPGTRLTVL.

This clonotype was observed a few times. This chain links TRBV2 with TRBJ1-5, with D possibly matching TRBD1 (5 bases). Trimming cost V 6 bases and J 6 bases, with 12 bases left between them. The CDR3 spans 13 residues. CDR1 is SNHLY and CDR2 is FYNNEI in the germline V gene. The CDR3 bases are TGTGCCAGCAGACAGGAATATGGTCAGCCCCAGCATTTT. Translating it yields CASRQEYGQPQHF. Variable domain in full (rest from reference TRBV2 and TRBJ1-5): EPEVTQTPSHQVTQMGQEVILRCVPISNHLYFYWYRQILGQKVEFLVSFYNNEISEKSEIFDDQFSVERPDGSNFTLKIRSTKLEDSAMYFCASRQEYGQPQHFGDGTRLSIL.

This clonotype was observed a few times. V and J are TRBV11-2 and TRBJ2-1, with 13 bases identical to TRBD2. This CDR3 is built from 15 residues. With V trimmed by 5 bases and J by 6 bases, 4 bases remained unmatched. Germline V gene lookup returns CDR1 SGHAT and CDR2 FQNNGV. CDR3 nucleotides: TGTGCCAGCAGCCTCGGACTAGCGGGAGCCAATGAGCAGTTCTTC. It translates to CASSLGLAGANEQFF.

This clonotype came up many times. The chain combines TRBV29-1 with TRBJ2-3; no definite D call. Trimming cost V 0 bases and J 0 bases, with 7 bases left between them. This CDR3 comprises 14 residues. CDR1 is SQVTM, CDR2 ANQGSEA, per germline. This chain's CDR3 is CSVEEGQSTDTQYF. CDR3 DNA sequence: TGCAGCGTTGAAGAGGGCCAGAGCACAGATACGCAGTATTTT.

This clonotype was detected ten times or more. The chain recombines TRBV7-2 with TRBJ2-5, with a weak D call TRBD2 (6 bases). The CDR3 is 14 residues long. V was trimmed by 8 bases and J by 1 base, leaving 14 bases between them. Germline CDR1 is SGHTA and CDR2 is FQGNSA. CDR3 nucleotides: TGTGCCAGCTCTGGAGCGGGCCTCCAAGAGACCCAGTACTTC. Its protein is CASSGAGLQETQYF. The full variable domain, rest sourced from reference TRBV7-2 and TRBJ2-5, is GAGVSQSPSNKVTEKGKDVELRCDPISGHTALYWYRQSLGQGLEFLIYFQGNSAPDKSGLPSDRFSAERTGGSVSTLTIQRTQQEDSAVYLCASSGAGLQETQYFGPGTRLLVL.

The rearrangement joins TRBV7-9 to TRBJ2-1, with D perhaps TRBD1 (6 bases). The germline V gene has CDR1 SEHNR and CDR2 FQNEAQ (reference sequence). With 6 bases removed from V and 4 bases from J, the gap between germline ends came to 19 bases. The CDR3 extends over 16 amino acids. The CDR3 nucleotides read TGTGCCAGCAGTCCACCGGGACAAAGGAAATACAATGAGCAGTTCTTC. It yields the protein CASSPPGQRKYNEQFF.

V gene TRBV12-3 or TRBV12-4 combines with J gene TRBJ1-1; D call uncertain. V lost 6 bases and J 2 bases, leaving 13 bases between the germline ends. This CDR3 contains 14 residues. The CDR3, as DNA: TGTGCCAGCAGACTGGGATCATATAACACTGAAGCTTTCTTT. Translation: CASRLGSYNTEAFF.

This clonotype has ten or more counts. The chain recombines TRBV15 with TRBJ2-5, with TRBD2 matching over 9 bases. The CDR3 length is 16 residues. Unmatched junction bases numbered 7, after V lost 0 bases and J lost 5 bases. Germline V gives CDR1 LNHNV, CDR2 YYDKDF (reference sequence). The CDR3 region has the DNA TGTGCCACCAGCAGAGATGGCGGGGGGGCCGGGGAGACCCAGTACTTC. Translating gives CATSRDGGGAGETQYF.

Remarks on this clonotype: The germline gene is not matched at one end of the junction; a read error may be the cause. The rearrangement links TRBV11-2 to TRBJ2-7, with D perhaps TRBD2 (5 bases). The CDR3 length is 12 residues. Germline CDR1 SGHAT, CDR2 FQNNGV. CDR3 DNA: TGTGTCAGCAGCTTGGGAGTCTACGAGCAGTACTTC. It translates to CVSSLGVYEQYF.

This clonotype was counted a few times. This sequence joins TRBV7-3 and TRBJ2-2; 8 bases map to TRBD1. Germline trimming cut 5 bases from V and 13 bases from J; bases unmatched to any gene: 9. The CDR3 is 13 residues long. Germline-derived CDR1 and CDR2 are SGHTA and FQGTGA. In DNA, the CDR3 is TGTGCCAGCAGCGAAGGGACAGGACAAGTGCTGTTTTTT. Translating gives CASSEGTGQVLFF.

This clonotype appeared a few times. J is TRBJ2-7 and V is TRBV14, with D hard to call. This CDR3 spans 14 amino acids. Germline CDR1 SGHDN, CDR2 FVKESK. The ends were cut back, 1 base at V and 3 bases at J, with 10 bases in the middle. The DNA of the CDR3 is TGTGCCAGCAGCCAAGGGGGTGCGTTCTACGAGCAGTACTTC. It is translated as CASSQGGAFYEQYF. The variable domain in full, completed from reference TRBV14 and TRBJ2-7, reads EAGVTQFPSHSVIEKGQTVTLRCDPISGHDNLYWYRRVMGKEIKFLLHFVKESKQDESGMPNNRFLAERTGGTYSTLKVQPAELEDSGVYFCASSQGGAFYEQYFGPGTRLTVT.

This clonotype was found many times. The rearrangement links TRBV27 to TRBJ1-1, with D possibly matching TRBD1 (5 bases). The V and J ends lost 1 base and 7 bases respectively, with 13 bases between them. Germline values: CDR1 MNHEY, CDR2 SMNVEV (reference sequence). This CDR3 contains 14 residues. DNA of the CDR3: TGTGCCAGCAGTTTATTTTACCGTGGGGGTGAAGCTTTCTTT. Translation: CASSLFYRGGEAFF.

This clonotype came up many times. The chain links TRBV29-1 to TRBJ1-5; D remains ambiguous. The CDR3 loop spans 12 amino acids. The ends were cut back, 4 bases at V and 2 bases at J, with 6 bases in the middle. Germline CDR1 is SQVTM and CDR2 is ANQGSEA. The CDR3 loop reads CSVGAGNQPQHF. DNA for the CDR3: TGCAGCGTTGGGGCAGGCAATCAGCCCCAGCATTTT. The whole variable domain, filled in from reference TRBV29-1 and TRBJ1-5, reads SAVISQKPSRDICQRGTSLTIQCQVDSQVTMMFWYRQQPGQSLTLIATANQGSEATYESGFVIDKFPISRPNLTFSTLTVSNMSPEDSSIYLCSVGAGNQPQHFGDGTRLSIL.

The rearrangement links TRBV6-1 to TRBJ1-6, with D perhaps TRBD1 (6 bases). Trimming cost V 6 bases and J 9 bases, with 24 bases left between them. The CDR3 spans 17 residues. Germline V lookup: CDR1 MNHNS, CDR2 SASEGT. In DNA form, the CDR3 reads TGTGCCAGCAGCCACCCACAGGGATTAGTCAATTCTTCACCCCTCCACTTT. Its protein product is CASSHPQGLVNSSPLHF.

This clonotype was observed a handful of times. Here the CDR3 DNA reads TGTGCCAGCAGGATAGGGGGCACTGAAGCTTTCTTT. Residues: CASRIGGTEAFF. V gene TRBV6-2 or TRBV6-3 combines with J gene TRBJ1-1; tentative D call: TRBD1 (6 bases). Trimming took off 6 bases at V and 4 bases at J, with 9 bases between the two ends. Germline V CDR1 and CDR2: MNHEY, SVGEGT. This CDR3 comprises 12 residues.

The V call is TRBV6-4, the J call TRBJ2-1, with 9 bases lining up with TRBD2. Germline CDR1 is MRHNA and CDR2 is SNTAGT. The length of the CDR3 is 14 residues. V lost 5 bases and J lost 5; bases outside the gene matches: 4. The CDR3 spells CASSRTSAHNEQFF. CDR3 bases: TGTGCCAGCAGTCGGACTAGCGCCCACAATGAGCAGTTCTTC.

This clonotype was counted between two and nine times. The chain has TRBV5-6 and TRBJ2-5, with 8 positions matching TRBD1. After removal of 2 bases from V and 6 bases from J, the junction contained 6 bases not matched to a gene. The CDR3 covers 14 residues. In germline, CDR1 is SGHDT, CDR2 YYEEEE. The CDR3 is CASSFTGGWQTQYF. The CDR3 bases are TGTGCCAGCAGCTTCACAGGGGGTTGGCAGACCCAGTACTTC.

Many counts were recorded for this clonotype. The rearrangement links TRBV18 to TRBJ2-7; the D gene is possibly TRBD2 (6 bases). Deletions cut 3 bases from V and 0 bases from J, with 12 bases between. The CDR3 is made up of 15 amino acids. The germline gives CDR1 KGHSH, CDR2 LQKENI. CDR3 DNA sequence: TGTGCCAGCTCACCTCCTAGCGATCTCTCCTACGAGCAGTACTTC. Translation: CASSPPSDLSYEQYF.

Ten or more counts support this clonotype. This chain uses TRBV2 with TRBJ1-1; 8 nucleotides line up with TRBD1. The CDR3 has 14 residues. The V gene end was trimmed by 2 bases and the J gene end by 4 bases; junction bases not matched to a gene: 3. Per germline, CDR1 SNHLY and CDR2 FYNNEI. DNA of the CDR3: TGTGCCAGCAGTGAAACAGGGGGAAGCACTGAAGCTTTCTTT. It translates to CASSETGGSTEAFF.